Below are 24 T cell receptor beta chains sequenced from a single sample in a study of prognosis after radiotherapy for stage I lung cancer. The genomic DNA TCR beta CDR3 region underwent two rounds of multiplex PCR. Individual primers that were specific to each TRBV and TRBJ gene served in first-round PCR. TCRdb independently ran MiXCR on the multiplex PCR reads; one entry per CDR3 protein. The sample carries around 16,000 distinct CDR3 sequences, about 17% recorded once. Source: PBMCs, taken before or after stereotactic body radiation therapy (not recorded which). The receptor source for this set is a donor aged 50 or older with non-small cell lung cancer.

This clonotype is medium-sized within its sample. This chain uses TRBV30 with TRBJ1-5, with 7 bases fitting TRBD1. The CDR3 is 13 amino acids. The germline CDR1 and CDR2 sequences are GTSNPN and SVGIG (reference sequence). Trimming removed 1 base from V and 4 bases from J; junction bases left unmatched: 1. CDR3 DNA: TGTGCCTGGAGTGCACAGGGGAATCAGCCCCAGCATTTT. Amino acid sequence: CAWSAQGNQPQHF. The full variable domain, its missing parts supplied by reference TRBV30 and TRBJ1-5, is SQTIHQWPATLVQPVGSPLSLECTVEGTSNPNLYWYRQAAGRGLQLLFYSVGIGQISSEVPQNLSASRPQDRQFILSSKKLLLSDSGFYLCAWSAQGNQPQHFGDGTRLSIL.

The sample holds many counts of this clonotype. The chain links TRBV6-1 to TRBJ2-7; TRBD2 aligns across 10 bases. Per germline, CDR1 MNHNS and CDR2 SASEGT. The V segment lost 8 bases and the J segment 2 bases; nucleotides outside the gene matches: 6. There are 14 residues in the CDR3. The CDR3 region is CASRERGGTYEQYV. CDR3 nucleotides: TGTGCCAGCCGGGAGCGGGGGGGGACCTACGAGCAGTACGTC.

This clonotype was seen ten or more times. The CDR3 coding sequence is TGTGCCAGTAGTATCCAGCCCGGCACGGATTCACCCCTCCACTTT. Protein sequence: CASSIQPGTDSPLHF. This chain uses TRBV19 with TRBJ1-6, with D unclear. The germline V gene encodes CDR1 LNHDA and CDR2 SQIVND (reference sequence). CDR3 length: 15 amino acids. V gave up 3 bases and J gave up 8 bases, with 14 bases separating them.

This clonotype appeared many times. The rearrangement joins TRBV7-2 to TRBJ2-1, with 7 bases fitting TRBD2. This CDR3 has 14 amino acids. With 1 base clipped from V and 6 bases from J, the junction kept 3 bases outside the gene matches. From germline, CDR1 is SGHTA and CDR2 FQGNSA. The CDR3: CASSLGGRGNEQFF. CDR3 sequence (DNA): TGTGCCAGCAGCTTAGGGGGGAGGGGCAATGAGCAGTTCTTC.

A word on this clonotype: Compared with germline, one end of the junction differs, possibly owing to a read error. The CDR3 loop reads CASSEEGPCF. In nucleotides, the CDR3 is TGTGCCAGCAGTGAAGAGGGACCGTGCTTC. This rearrangement joins TRBV6-4 to TRBJ2-1; D tentatively fits TRBD1 or TRBD2 (5 bases each). The CDR3 length is 10 residues. Germline values: CDR1 MRHNA, CDR2 SNTAGT.

In its sample, this clonotype was seen many times. The chain combines TRBV20-1 with TRBJ1-4; TRBD1 might be the D (5 bases). V was trimmed by 1 base and J by 8 bases, leaving 11 bases between them. The CDR3 covers 13 residues. CDR1 and CDR2 from the germline V gene are DFQATT and SNEGSKA (reference sequence). This CDR3 is CSARVPGQEKLFF. In DNA form, the CDR3 reads TGCAGTGCTAGAGTTCCAGGGCAGGAAAAACTGTTTTTT.

This clonotype was seen repeatedly, ten times or more. The chain has TRBV27 and TRBJ2-5; D is possibly TRBD1 (5 bases). The V end was cut by 6 bases, the J end by 2 bases, with 10 bases between. The germline CDR1 and CDR2 sequences are MNHEY and SMNVEV (reference sequence). There are 13 residues in the CDR3. CDR3 loop: CASRGHLQETQYF. The CDR3 coding sequence is TGTGCCAGCAGAGGACATTTACAAGAGACCCAGTACTTC.

At least ten counts were recorded for this clonotype. This chain's CDR3 is CASSLLGLGQGAGETQYF. For the CDR3, the DNA is TGTGCCAGCAGCTTGTTGGGTTTGGGACAGGGGGCAGGGGAGACCCAGTACTTC. The chain joins TRBV5-4 to TRBJ2-5; 12 nucleotides agree with TRBD1. Germline CDR1 SGHNT, CDR2 YYREEE (reference sequence). The V and J ends lost 1 base and 5 bases, in that order; junction bases with no gene match: 12. This CDR3 has 18 amino acids.

This clonotype was seen just once. A far larger clone is one nucleotide away, so this likely arose from a read error. The conserved closing phenylalanine or tryptophan is absent in this CDR3, likely reflecting a read error. V is TRBV27 and J is TRBJ2-1; D ambiguous. The closer fit of TRBJ2-5 to the DNA end suggests the J call may be wrong. The CDR3 is 13 amino acids. Germline V gives CDR1 MNHEY, CDR2 SMNVEV (reference sequence). The CDR3 sequence is CASSTYVQETQYL. The CDR3 nucleotides are TGTGCCAGCAGTACCTACGTCCAAGAGACCCAGTACCTC.

In its sample, this clonotype was seen many times. Written as DNA, the CDR3 is TGCGCCAGCAAAGAAAGGGCGTCGGATACGCAGTATTTT. This translates into CASKERASDTQYF. V gene TRBV5-1 combines with J gene TRBJ2-3, with unresolved D. V lost 6 bases and J lost 6, with 14 bases in between. Germline V gene sequence: CDR1 SGHRS, CDR2 YFSETQ. The CDR3 sequence is 13 residues long.

This clonotype was found many times. V is TRBV6-2 or TRBV6-3 and J is TRBJ1-6, with TRBD1 matching over 9 bases. Germline values: CDR1 MNHEY, CDR2 SVGEGT. Losses at the gene ends were 5 bases for V and 9 bases for J; bases not matched to a gene: 11. The CDR3 contains 16 residues. Written as DNA, the CDR3 is TGTGCCAGCAGTGATTCGGGGACAGGGAAGGGTTCACCCCTCCACTTT. It specifies CASSDSGTGKGSPLHF.

This clonotype appeared many times. The chain couples TRBV7-2 to TRBJ1-5, with TRBD1 identical over 7 bases. Germline CDR1 and CDR2: SGHTA and FQGNSA. The CDR3 runs to 15 residues. The trim removed 4 bases at V and 4 bases at J, leaving 7 bases unmatched. The CDR3 region has the DNA TGTGCCAGCAGCTCCAAGGGGGCTCGGAATCAGCCCCAGCATTTT. Its translation is CASSSKGARNQPQHF.

This clonotype was seen many times. The chain couples TRBV11-2 to TRBJ1-1, with 8 positions matching TRBD1. The J segment lost 3 bases and the V segment lost 3 bases, leaving 9 bases of the junction unmatched. Germline assignment: CDR1 SGHAT and CDR2 FQNNGV. The CDR3 is 16 residues long. CDR3 sequence reads: CASSFRTGIGDTEAFF. The CDR3 nucleotides are TGTGCCAGCAGCTTTAGGACAGGGATAGGGGACACTGAAGCTTTCTTT.

Ten or more counts support this clonotype. The chain couples TRBV27 to TRBJ2-1, with D perhaps TRBD2 (6 bases). V was pared by 3 bases and J by 0 bases, with 18 bases between. Germline CDR1 is MNHEY and CDR2 is SMNVEV (reference sequence). The CDR3 length is 18 residues. The CDR3 loop is CASSFSGGAGNSYNEQFF. The CDR3 DNA sequence: TGTGCCAGCAGTTTTTCTGGAGGGGCCGGCAACTCCTACAATGAGCAGTTCTTC.

This clonotype was seen many times. V is TRBV5-1 and J is TRBJ1-2, with 10 bases fitting TRBD1. Germline assignment: CDR1 SGHRS and CDR2 YFSETQ. The CDR3 totals 14 residues. Trimming cost V 3 bases and J 7 bases; bases outside gene matches: 6. The CDR3 spells CASSSPGTGVGYTF. In nucleotides, the CDR3 is TGCGCCAGCAGCTCGCCCGGGACAGGGGTTGGCTACACCTTC.

The chain recombines TRBV20-1 with TRBJ1-1, with TRBD1 matching 8 bases. Germline lookup yields CDR1 DFQATT and CDR2 SNEGSKA (reference sequence). This CDR3 region has 14 residues. V gave up 4 bases and J gave up 7 bases; unmatched junction bases: 11. The CDR3 DNA follows: TGCAGTGCTACCTATACAGGGGGATGGGGTGAAGCTTTCTTT. It specifies CSATYTGGWGEAFF.

This clonotype was recorded at least ten times. The rearrangement uses TRBV6-4 and TRBJ1-2; possibly TRBD1 for D (5 bases). This CDR3 is 13 amino acids long. Trimming left V 9 bases short and J 5 bases short, with 16 bases between. In germline, CDR1 is MRHNA, CDR2 SNTAGT. The CDR3: CASSTVPGYGYTF. In DNA, the CDR3 is TGTGCCAGTTCGACAGTCCCTGGGTATGGCTACACCTTC.

This clonotype was seen ten or more times. The rearrangement joins TRBV6-1 to TRBJ2-2; 7 bases are a match to TRBD1. V lost 8 bases to trimming and J lost 3 bases; unmatched junction nucleotides: 12. The CDR3 is 16 residues long. Germline CDR1 MNHNS, CDR2 SASEGT. CDR3 residues: CASFEDRVRDTGELFF. The CDR3, as DNA: TGTGCCAGCTTTGAAGACAGGGTCCGGGACACCGGGGAGCTGTTTTTT.

In this sample, this clonotype turned up many times. The chain couples TRBV18 to TRBJ2-7; TRBD1 might be the D (7 bases). Trimming took 0 bases from V and 3 from J, leaving 12 bases between them. The CDR3 is made up of 15 amino acids. Per germline, CDR1 KGHSH and CDR2 LQKENI. CDR3 nucleotides: TGTGCCAGCTCACCACCTTCAGGGGGAGGCTACGAGCAGTACTTC. It yields the protein CASSPPSGGGYEQYF.

This clonotype has ten or more counts. The J gene is TRBJ1-1, the V gene TRBV3-1, with a tentative D call TRBD1 (5 bases). This CDR3 comprises 14 residues. CDR1 and CDR2 (germline): LGHDT, YNNKEL (reference sequence). V lost 1 base and J lost 2, with 8 bases in between. CDR3 sequence reads: CASSQVGENTEAFF. CDR3 nucleotides: TGTGCCAGCAGCCAAGTAGGGGAAAACACTGAAGCTTTCTTT.

V is TRBV6-1 and J is TRBJ2-7; TRBD1 or TRBD2 may be the D gene (5 bases each). The ends were cut back, 10 bases at V and 5 bases at J, with 15 bases in the middle. This CDR3 comprises 12 residues. Looked up from germline, CDR1 is MNHNS and CDR2 is SASEGT. The CDR3 DNA follows: TGTGCCACTCGCAGGGACCCCGACGAGCAGTACTTC. Its translation: CATRRDPDEQYF.

This clonotype was detected many times. The chain links TRBV6-1 to TRBJ2-7; 13 nucleotides align to TRBD2. J gave up 7 bases and V 2 bases, and 17 bases lay outside the gene matches. This CDR3 comprises 19 residues. Germline-derived CDR1 and CDR2 are MNHNS and SASEGT. Here the CDR3 reads CASSERVVFQLAGGQEQYF. The CDR3 coding sequence is TGTGCCAGCAGTGAACGTGTCGTGTTTCAACTAGCGGGAGGGCAGGAGCAGTACTTC.

J is TRBJ2-1 and V is TRBV28, with D possibly being TRBD2 (5 bases). Germline V CDR1 and CDR2: MDHEN, SYDVKM. The CDR3 sequence is 14 residues long. Trimming pared 6 bases from V and 8 bases from J, leaving 17 bases between. DNA for the CDR3: TGTGCCAGCAGACACCTATGGGGAGTCCATGAGCAGTTCTTC. Protein sequence: CASRHLWGVHEQFF.

At least ten counts were recorded for this clonotype. Here the CDR3 DNA reads TGTGCTAGTGGTTTGGTCAAAGCGGGAAGGGGTATCAATGAGCAGTTCTTC. This codes for CASGLVKAGRGINEQFF. This chain connects TRBV12-5 to TRBJ2-1; 7 bases are a match to TRBD2. The CDR3 is 17 amino acids. Germline CDR1 and CDR2: LGHNT and FRNRAP. With V trimmed by 0 bases and J by 6 bases, 11 bases remained unmatched.